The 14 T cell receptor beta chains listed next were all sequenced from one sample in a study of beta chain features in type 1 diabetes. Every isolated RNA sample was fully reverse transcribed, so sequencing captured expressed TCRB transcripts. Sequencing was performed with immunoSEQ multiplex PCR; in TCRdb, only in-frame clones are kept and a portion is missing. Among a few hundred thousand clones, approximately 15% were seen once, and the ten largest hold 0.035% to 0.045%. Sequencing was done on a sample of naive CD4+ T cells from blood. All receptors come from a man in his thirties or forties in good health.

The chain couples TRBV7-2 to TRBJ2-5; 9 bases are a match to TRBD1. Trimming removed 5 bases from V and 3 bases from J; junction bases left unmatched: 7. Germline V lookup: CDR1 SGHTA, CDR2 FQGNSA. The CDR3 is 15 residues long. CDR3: CASSLSGTGKETQYF. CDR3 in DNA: TGTGCCAGCAGCCTCTCGGGGACAGGGAAAGAGACCCAGTACTTC.

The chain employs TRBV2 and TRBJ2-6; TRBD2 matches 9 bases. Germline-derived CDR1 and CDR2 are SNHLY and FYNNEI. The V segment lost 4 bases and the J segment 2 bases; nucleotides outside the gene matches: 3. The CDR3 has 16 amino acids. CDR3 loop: CASSGLAAPGANVLTF. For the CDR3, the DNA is TGTGCCAGCAGTGGACTAGCGGCCCCTGGGGCCAACGTCCTGACTTTC.

For the CDR3, the DNA is TGCGCCAGCAGCTTTCAGGACAGTTGGAACACTGAAGCTTTCTTT. Its protein is CASSFQDSWNTEAFF. V and J are TRBV5-1 and TRBJ1-1, with D possibly matching TRBD1 (6 bases). Per the germline V gene, CDR1 is SGHRS and CDR2 is YFSETQ. The V and J ends lost 2 bases and 1 base respectively, with 12 bases between them. CDR3 length: 15 amino acids.

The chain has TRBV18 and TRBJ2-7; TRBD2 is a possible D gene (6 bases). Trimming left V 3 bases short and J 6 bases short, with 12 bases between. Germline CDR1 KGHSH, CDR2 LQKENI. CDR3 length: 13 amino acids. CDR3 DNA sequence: TGTGCCAGCTCACCGGGACGGGAGAGCGAGCAGTACGTC. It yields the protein CASSPGRESEQYV.

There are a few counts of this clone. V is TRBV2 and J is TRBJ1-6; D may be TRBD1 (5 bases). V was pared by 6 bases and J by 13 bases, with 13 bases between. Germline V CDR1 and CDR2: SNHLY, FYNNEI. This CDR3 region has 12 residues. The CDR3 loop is CASRRDASPLHF. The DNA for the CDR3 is TGTGCCAGCAGGCGGGACGCTTCGCCCCTCCACTTT.

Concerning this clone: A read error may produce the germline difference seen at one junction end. CDR3 protein: CASSQGGTGTNTQYF. CDR3 coding DNA: TGCGCCAGCAGCCAAGGAGGTACAGGCACAAATACGCAGTATTTT. The rearrangement joins TRBV4-3 to TRBJ2-3, with D maybe TRBD1 (5 bases). CDR3 length equals 15 residues. Per the germline V gene, CDR1 is LGHNA and CDR2 is YSLEER.

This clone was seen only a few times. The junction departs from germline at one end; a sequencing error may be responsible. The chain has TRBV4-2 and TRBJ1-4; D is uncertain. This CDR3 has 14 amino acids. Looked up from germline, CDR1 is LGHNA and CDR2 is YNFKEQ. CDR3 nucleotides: TGTGCCAGCAGTCAAGCCCCGATGAATGAAGAACTGTTTTTT. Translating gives CASSQAPMNEELFF.

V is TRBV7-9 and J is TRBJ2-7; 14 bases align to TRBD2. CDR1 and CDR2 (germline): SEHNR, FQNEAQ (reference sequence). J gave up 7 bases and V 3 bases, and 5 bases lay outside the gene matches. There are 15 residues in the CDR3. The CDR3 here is CASSLGLAGAEEQYV. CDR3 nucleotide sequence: TGTGCCAGCAGCTTGGGACTAGCGGGAGCGGAAGAGCAGTACGTC.

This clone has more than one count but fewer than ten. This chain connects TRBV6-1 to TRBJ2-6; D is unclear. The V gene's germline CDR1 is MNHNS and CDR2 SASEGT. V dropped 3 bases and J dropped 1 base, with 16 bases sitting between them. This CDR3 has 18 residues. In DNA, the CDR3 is TGTGCCAGCAGTGATCGACGGCTTACCCTTTCTGGGGCCAACGTCCTGACTTTC. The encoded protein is CASSDRRLTLSGANVLTF.

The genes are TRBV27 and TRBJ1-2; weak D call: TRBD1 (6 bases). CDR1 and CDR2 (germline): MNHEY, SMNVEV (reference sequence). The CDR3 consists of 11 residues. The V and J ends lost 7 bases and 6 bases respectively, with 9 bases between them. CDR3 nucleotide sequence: TGTGCCAGCACGTGGACAGATGGCTACACCTTC. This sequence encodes CASTWTDGYTF.

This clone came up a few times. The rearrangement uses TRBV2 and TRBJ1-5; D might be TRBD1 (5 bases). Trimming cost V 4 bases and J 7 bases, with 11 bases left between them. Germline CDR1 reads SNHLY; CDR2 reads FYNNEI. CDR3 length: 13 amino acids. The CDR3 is CASSGQGGQPQHF. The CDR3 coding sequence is TGTGCCAGCAGTGGCCAGGGAGGACAGCCCCAGCATTTT.

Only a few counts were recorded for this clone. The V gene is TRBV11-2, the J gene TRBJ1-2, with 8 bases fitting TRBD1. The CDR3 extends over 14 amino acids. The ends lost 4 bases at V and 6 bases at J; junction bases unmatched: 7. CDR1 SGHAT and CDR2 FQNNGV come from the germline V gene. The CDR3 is CASSSTDRDDGYTF. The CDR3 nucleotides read TGTGCCAGCAGCTCTACGGACAGGGACGATGGCTACACCTTC.

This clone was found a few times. The DNA of the CDR3 is TGTGCCAGCAGCTTCGCCGGTGAGGGCACTGAAGCTTTCTTT. Translating it yields CASSFAGEGTEAFF. The chain carries TRBV7-9 and TRBJ1-1, with D unresolved. This CDR3 has 14 residues. V was shortened by 3 bases and J by 4 bases, with 12 bases between the two germline ends. Germline assignment: CDR1 SEHNR and CDR2 FQNEAQ (reference sequence).

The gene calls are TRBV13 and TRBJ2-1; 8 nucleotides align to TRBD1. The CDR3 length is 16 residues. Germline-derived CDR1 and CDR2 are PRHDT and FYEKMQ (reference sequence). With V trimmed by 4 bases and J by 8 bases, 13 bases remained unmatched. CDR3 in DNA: TGTGCCAGCAGCTCTGTCGGGGCAGGGGGCAGAGATGAGCAGTTCTTC. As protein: CASSSVGAGGRDEQFF. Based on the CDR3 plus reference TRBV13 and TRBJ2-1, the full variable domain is AAGVIQSPRHLIKEKRETATLKCYPIPRHDTVYWYQQGPGQDPQFLISFYEKMQSDKGSIPDRFSAQQFSDYHSELNMSSLELGDSALYFCASSSVGAGGRDEQFFGPGTRLTVL.